The 8 T cell receptor beta chains below were found in one sample sequenced in a study of shared clonotypes between healthy human individuals. The repertoire was sequenced with immunoSEQ multiplex PCR; TCRdb's copy has only in-frame clones and lacks some. The table has hundreds of thousands of clones, 55% to 85% seen once. Sequencing was carried out using memory CD4+ T cells sorted from blood. The subset: CD45RA-negative fraction. Every receptor here comes from a woman aged 25-40 years in good health.

The chain uses TRBV11-2 and TRBJ1-1; D perhaps matches TRBD1 (5 bases). Germline CDR1 is SGHAT and CDR2 is FQNNGV. The CDR3 is 15 amino acids. V lost 6 bases, J lost 5 bases, and 19 bases lay in between. The CDR3 reads CASSAIRVRSTEAFF. CDR3 coding DNA: TGTGCCAGCAGTGCCATCAGGGTAAGGAGTACTGAAGCTTTCTTT.

The chain has TRBV6-5 and TRBJ2-7, with TRBD1 matching over 10 bases. The length of the CDR3 is 14 residues. CDR1 MNHEY and CDR2 SVGAGI come from the germline V gene. The V and J ends lost 2 bases and 7 bases, in that order; junction bases with no gene match: 5. CDR3 nucleotides: TGTGCCAGCAGTTACGGGGACAGGGGTCGAGAGCAGTACTTC. It codes for CASSYGDRGREQYF.

This chain links TRBV11-2 with TRBJ2-3; D is undetermined. CDR1 SGHAT and CDR2 FQNNGV come from the germline V gene. This CDR3 has 15 amino acids. The ends were cut back, 1 base at V and 2 bases at J, with 10 bases in the middle. The DNA for the CDR3 is TGTGCCAGCAGCTTAGGATGGCAATTCACAGATACGCAGTATTTT. Translated: CASSLGWQFTDTQYF.

This chain joins TRBV4-1 and TRBJ1-2, with D unresolved. The CDR3 spans 15 residues. With 4 bases removed from V and 0 bases from J, the gap between germline ends came to 12 bases. Per germline, CDR1 MGHRA and CDR2 YSYEKL. Here the CDR3 DNA reads TGCGCCAGCAGCCGAACAGCTCCAGCTAACTATGGCTACACCTTC. Its translation is CASSRTAPANYGYTF.

This chain joins TRBV28 and TRBJ1-2; 7 bases agree with TRBD1. Trimming took 5 bases from V and 4 from J; bases not matched to a gene: 7. Germline loops: CDR1 MDHEN, CDR2 SYDVKM. The CDR3 runs to 14 residues. CDR3 amino acids: CASSRGQETYGYTF. The CDR3 nucleotides are TGTGCCAGCAGTCGAGGACAGGAGACCTATGGCTACACCTTC.

Remarks on this clone: A much larger clone sits a single nucleotide away, making a read error possible. V gene TRBV4-1 combines with J gene TRBJ2-2; 7 nucleotides agree with TRBD1. V was clipped by 4 bases and J by 1 base; unmatched bases: 3. Germline CDR1 is MGHRA and CDR2 is YSYEKL. This CDR3 is 15 amino acids long. The chain's CDR3 is CASSPGTVNTGELFF. The CDR3 DNA is TGCGCCAGCAGCCCCGGGACAGTGAACACCGGGGAGCTGTTTTTT.

This chain joins TRBV2 and TRBJ1-4, with 10 bases fitting TRBD1. The CDR3 sequence is 15 residues long. From germline, CDR1 is SNHLY and CDR2 FYNNEI. V lost 7 bases, J lost 7 bases, and 9 bases stayed unmatched. CDR3 region: CASMETGGRGEKLFF. The CDR3 DNA reads TGTGCCAGCATGGAGACAGGGGGCCGAGGTGAAAAACTGTTTTTT.

V is TRBV7-2 and J is TRBJ2-3; perhaps TRBD2 as D (6 bases). V was pared by 2 bases and J by 7 bases, with 28 bases between. CDR1 SGHTA and CDR2 FQGNSA come from the germline V gene. The CDR3 length is 19 residues. CDR3 residues: CASSLSVMGGLRLANTQYF. The CDR3 region has the DNA TGTGCCAGCAGCTTAAGTGTAATGGGGGGACTTAGGTTGGCGAATACGCAGTATTTT.